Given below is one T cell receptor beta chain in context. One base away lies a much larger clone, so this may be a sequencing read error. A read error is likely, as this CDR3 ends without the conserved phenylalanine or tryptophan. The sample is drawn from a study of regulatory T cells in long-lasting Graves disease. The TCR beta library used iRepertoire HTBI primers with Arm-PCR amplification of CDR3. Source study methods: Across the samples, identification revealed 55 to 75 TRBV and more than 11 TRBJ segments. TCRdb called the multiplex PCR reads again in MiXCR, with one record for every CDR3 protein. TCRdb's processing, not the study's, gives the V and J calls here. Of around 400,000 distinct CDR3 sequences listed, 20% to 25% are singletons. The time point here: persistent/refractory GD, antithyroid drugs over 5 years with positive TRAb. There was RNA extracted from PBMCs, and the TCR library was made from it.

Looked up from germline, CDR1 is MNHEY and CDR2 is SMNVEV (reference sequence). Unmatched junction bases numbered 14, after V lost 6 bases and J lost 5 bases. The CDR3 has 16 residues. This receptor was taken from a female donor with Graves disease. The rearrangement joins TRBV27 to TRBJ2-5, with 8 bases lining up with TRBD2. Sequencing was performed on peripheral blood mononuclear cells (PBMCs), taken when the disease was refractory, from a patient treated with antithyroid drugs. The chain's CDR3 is CASSYMSGSPAETQYL. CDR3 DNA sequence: TGTGCCAGCAGCTACATGAGCGGGAGCCCCGCGGAGACCCAGTACCTC.